This TCR beta chain is drawn from a study of blood T cell repertoires in COVID-19 (dated by TCRdb to the early 2020s). Turning to the overall study: Collaborator samples came from the United States, Italy and Spain and covered acute and convalescent phases of COVID-19. The repertoires were released in a freely available public database meant as a resource for research on the immune response to SARS-CoV-2. The dataset comprised deeply sampled blood TCRbeta repertoires from subjects exposed to, actively infected with, or recovered from COVID-19. Where available, HLA class I and class II types were obtained from metadata supplied by the sample provider rather than from assay-based typing. The prospective study material was composed of cDNA or gDNA derived from T cells, B-cell-depleted T cells, or PBMCs. Samples were obtained from the ongoing ImmuneRACE study (first 160 participants) and from over a thousand subjects provided by 6 global collaborators. The sample metadata nearly always contained a de-identified subject ID, COVID-19 status, age in years and sex. Overall study results and their limits: The quantity of clinical and demographic metadata differed by source and by participant and was supplied without curation.

Of note for this clone: What this receptor recognizes is not known. Within one base of it there is no much larger clone, and no base qualities were kept.

V is pruned by 2 bases and J by 4 bases, leaving 6 bases of the junction without a gene match. CDR1 MNHEY and CDR2 SMNVEV were looked up in the germline V gene (reference sequence). The CDR3, from cysteine to phenylalanine, totals 16 residues. Of all the DNA, just the CDR3 is kept, 48 bases in frame from base 1. TCRbeta CDR3 regions were amplified from genomic DNA using the immunoSEQ Assay, a bias-controlled multiplex PCR. The paper's processing steps were these. The number of nucleated cells in each sample was estimated from the amplification of reference gene primers within the assay. To quantify the absolute abundance of each unique TCRbeta CDR3 rearrangement, sequence reads were collapsed and filtered. For each sample, productive Simpson clonality was calculated by taking the square root of Simpson's diversity index across productive rearrangements. TCRdb holds this immuneACCESS table with in-frame rearrangements only. Some clones are missing; in checked studies, unresolved V genes explain under half, and the rest has no known cause. The V and J calls and clone size come from that table; D and trimming were worked out from the DNA. The sample records some 430,000 clones, around 91% of which are singletons. The biggest ten clones account for less than 0.75% of the sample.

Enrolling through a virtual design, the prospective study's participants ranged in age from about 18 to 89 years and lived across more than 20 United States geographic areas. Cohort assignment in the prospective study relied on participant-reported clinical history from a screening survey and a study questionnaire. Recovered participants in ImmuneRACE Cohort 3 were defined by two consecutive negative NP/OP PCR tests, clearance by a healthcare professional, or resolution of symptoms. In the prospective study, mobile phlebotomists collected whole blood, serum and a nasopharyngeal or oropharyngeal swab from each participant. Additional blood draws and questionnaires over an approximately 2-month period could optionally be provided by prospective study participants. Prospective study blood samples were shipped either frozen or at room temperature before DNA extraction.

This TCR derives from a man younger than 35 who had recovered from COVID-19. Recombination connected TRBV27 to TRBJ2-1, with 9 central nucleotides matching TRBD1. Material: PBMCs or T cells enriched from blood (not recorded which). The nucleotide sequence reads TGTGCCAGCAGTTTAAGGATTGGGACAGGGTACAATGAGCAGTTCTTC. Its coded protein is CASSLRIGTGYNEQFF.